This TCR beta chain was recorded in a study of T cell changes during pregnancy in multiple sclerosis. V was shortened by 4 bases and J by 2 bases, with 9 bases between the two germline ends. Per germline, CDR1 SGHDT and CDR2 YYEEEE. This CDR3 comprises 13 residues. The repertoire was sequenced with immunoSEQ multiplex PCR; TCRdb's copy has only in-frame clones and lacks some. This table holds 38,000 or so clones, 92% found once. This specimen was CD8+ T cells from peripheral blood mononuclear cells, taken in the first trimester of pregnancy. The receptor was derived from a female donor with multiple sclerosis, enrolled in a pregnancy study. The rearrangement joins TRBV5-6 to TRBJ2-5, with unresolved D. In nucleotides, the CDR3 is TGTGCCAGCAGCCCAGACACACAAGAGACCCAGTACTTC. This translates into CASSPDTQETQYF. Using reference TRBV5-6 and TRBJ2-5 for the parts outside the CDR3, the full variable domain is DAGVTQSPTHLIKTRGQQVTLRCSPKSGHDTVSWYQQALGQGPQFIFQYYEEEERQRGNFPDRFSGHQFPNYSSELNVNALLLGDSALYLCASSPDTQETQYFGPGTRLLVL.